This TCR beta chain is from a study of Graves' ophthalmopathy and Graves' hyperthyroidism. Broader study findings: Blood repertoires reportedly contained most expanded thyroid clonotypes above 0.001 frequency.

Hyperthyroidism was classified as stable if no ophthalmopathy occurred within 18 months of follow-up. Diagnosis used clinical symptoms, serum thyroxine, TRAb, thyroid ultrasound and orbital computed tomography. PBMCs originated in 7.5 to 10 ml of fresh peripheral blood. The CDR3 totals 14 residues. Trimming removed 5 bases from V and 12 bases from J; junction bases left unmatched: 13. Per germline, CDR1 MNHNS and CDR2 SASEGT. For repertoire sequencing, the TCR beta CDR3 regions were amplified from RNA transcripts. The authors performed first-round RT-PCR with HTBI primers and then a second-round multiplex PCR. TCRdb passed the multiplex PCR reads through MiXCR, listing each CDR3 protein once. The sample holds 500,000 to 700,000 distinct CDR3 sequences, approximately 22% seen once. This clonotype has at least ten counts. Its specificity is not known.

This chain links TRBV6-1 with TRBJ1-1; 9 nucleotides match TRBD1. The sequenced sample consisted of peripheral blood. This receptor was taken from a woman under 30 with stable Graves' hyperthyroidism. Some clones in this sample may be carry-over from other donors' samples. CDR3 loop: CASSTPGTGSETFF. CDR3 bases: TGTGCCAGCAGTACACCGGGGACAGGGTCCGAGACTTTCTTT.